A selection of T cell receptor beta chains follows, all from one sample in a study of blood T cell repertoires in COVID-19. Sequencing used immunoSEQ multiplex PCR; TCRdb keeps in-frame clones, though not all of them. The profile shows some 150,000 clones, roughly 88% of them singletons. Sample: peripheral blood. The receptors come from a woman aged 45 to 65 with acute or convalescent COVID-19. CDR3s include the opening cysteine and the closing phenylalanine or tryptophan. The D gene is left open where the match is weak. Clone sizes are given selectively: once, few, many, or a class where the clone is expanded.

cdr3_aa: CASSGQGASTEAFF; cdr3_nt: TGTGCCAGCTCAGGACAGGGGGCGAGTACTGAAGCTTTCTTT; v_call: TRBV18; clone_size: -; d_call: TRBD1; j_call: TRBJ1-1
cdr3_aa: CASSLGSATSTDTQYF; cdr3_nt: TGTGCCAGCAGCTTGGGTAGTGCCACTAGCACAGATACGCAGTATTTT; v_call: TRBV5-8; clone_size: -; d_call: -; j_call: TRBJ2-3
cdr3_aa: CASRLDRVYTGELFF; cdr3_nt: TGCGCCAGCAGACTAGACAGGGTTTACACCGGGGAGCTGTTTTTT; v_call: TRBV4-1; clone_size: few; d_call: TRBD1; j_call: TRBJ2-2
cdr3_aa: CASSQGYTSSGNTIYF; cdr3_nt: TGCGCCAGCAGCCAAGGTTATACTAGCTCTGGAAACACCATATATTTT; v_call: TRBV4-3; clone_size: -; d_call: -; j_call: TRBJ1-3
cdr3_aa: CAWSGEQGKYSGANVLTF; cdr3_nt: TGTGCCTGGAGTGGGGAACAGGGGAAGTACTCTGGGGCCAACGTCCTGACTTTC; v_call: TRBV30; clone_size: few; d_call: TRBD1; j_call: TRBJ2-6
cdr3_aa: CASSLVGTGHQPQHF; cdr3_nt: TGTGCCAGCAGCTTAGTTGGGACAGGGCACCAGCCCCAGCATTTT; v_call: TRBV7-2; clone_size: once; d_call: TRBD1; j_call: TRBJ1-5
cdr3_aa: CASSSGLAGGPLPDTQYF; cdr3_nt: TGTGCCAGCAGCTCCGGACTAGCGGGAGGGCCCCTCCCAGATACGCAGTATTTT; v_call: TRBV12-1; clone_size: few; d_call: -; j_call: TRBJ2-3
cdr3_aa: CASSLWGWGTTGELFF; cdr3_nt: TGTGCCAGCAGCTTATGGGGCTGGGGTACCACCGGGGAGCTGTTTTTT; v_call: TRBV13; clone_size: -; d_call: -; j_call: TRBJ2-2
cdr3_aa: CASSRQGTYEQYF; cdr3_nt: TGTGCCAGCAGCCGACAGGGTACCTACGAGCAGTACTTC; v_call: TRBV11-1; clone_size: -; d_call: TRBD1; j_call: TRBJ2-7
cdr3_aa: CASSPSRGGETQYF; cdr3_nt: TGTGCCAGCAGCCCCTCCCGAGGGGGAGAGACCCAGTACTTC; v_call: TRBV7-3; clone_size: -; d_call: -; j_call: TRBJ2-5
cdr3_aa: CASSSSGGRSYEQYF; cdr3_nt: TGTGCCAGCAGTTCTAGCGGGGGGCGTTCCTACGAGCAGTACTTC; v_call: TRBV3-1/TRBV3-2; clone_size: -; d_call: TRBD2; j_call: TRBJ2-7
cdr3_aa: CATSVGTGRMDEQFF; cdr3_nt: TGTGCCACCAGTGTCGGGACAGGGAGGATGGATGAGCAGTTCTTC; v_call: TRBV24-1; clone_size: few; d_call: TRBD1; j_call: TRBJ2-1
cdr3_aa: CASSANRDRRGYTF; cdr3_nt: TGTGCCAGCAGCGCCAACCGGGACAGAAGGGGCTACACCTTC; v_call: TRBV9; clone_size: -; d_call: TRBD1; j_call: TRBJ1-2
cdr3_aa: CAGRTDTNYGYTF; cdr3_nt: TGTGCCGGAAGGACAGACACTAACTATGGCTACACCTTC; v_call: TRBV2; clone_size: -; d_call: -; j_call: TRBJ1-2
cdr3_aa: CASSQSGGPQYF; cdr3_nt: TGTGCCAGCAGCCAAAGCGGGGGGCCCCAGTACTTC; v_call: TRBV7-8; clone_size: -; d_call: TRBD2; j_call: TRBJ2-5
cdr3_aa: CATSSIQADLSEQYF; cdr3_nt: TGTGCCACCAGCAGCATACAAGCGGACCTCTCCGAGCAGTACTTC; v_call: TRBV15; clone_size: -; d_call: -; j_call: TRBJ2-7
cdr3_aa: CASSSDNDYGYTF; cdr3_nt: TGTGCCAGCAGCTCCGACAATGACTATGGCTACACCTTC; v_call: TRBV5-6; clone_size: once; d_call: -; j_call: TRBJ1-2
cdr3_aa: CASRAGQFSYNEQFF; cdr3_nt: TGTGCCAGCAGGGCAGGACAGTTCTCCTACAATGAGCAGTTCTTC; v_call: TRBV2; clone_size: -; d_call: -; j_call: TRBJ2-1
cdr3_aa: CASSYSGLAENTGELFF; cdr3_nt: TGTGCCAGCAGTTACTCGGGGCTAGCGGAAAACACCGGGGAGCTGTTTTTT; v_call: TRBV6-2/TRBV6-3; clone_size: -; d_call: TRBD2; j_call: TRBJ2-2
cdr3_aa: CASTFGRLAEHSYEQYF; cdr3_nt: TGTGCCAGTACCTTCGGCCGACTAGCGGAACACTCCTACGAGCAGTACTTC; v_call: TRBV19; clone_size: -; d_call: TRBD2; j_call: TRBJ2-7
cdr3_aa: CASRIAGGPSYNEQFF; cdr3_nt: TGTGCCAGCAGGATAGCGGGAGGGCCCTCCTACAATGAGCAGTTCTTC; v_call: TRBV27; clone_size: -; d_call: TRBD2; j_call: TRBJ2-1
cdr3_aa: CASSGGPGQDNEQFF; cdr3_nt: TGTGCCAGCAGTGGGGGGCCGGGACAGGACAATGAGCAGTTCTTC; v_call: TRBV6-4; clone_size: -; d_call: TRBD1; j_call: TRBJ2-1
cdr3_aa: CASSKTVTSGGALETQYF; cdr3_nt: TGTGCCAGCAGCAAAACAGTAACTAGCGGGGGGGCCCTGGAGACCCAGTACTTC; v_call: TRBV21-1; clone_size: -; d_call: -; j_call: TRBJ2-5
cdr3_aa: CASSRNAGTVGETQYF; cdr3_nt: TGTGCCAGCAGCCGTAACGCAGGGACAGTAGGGGAGACCCAGTACTTC; v_call: TRBV4-2; clone_size: -; d_call: TRBD1; j_call: TRBJ2-5
cdr3_aa: CASSIRGPSGANVLTF; cdr3_nt: TGCGCCAGCAGCATAAGGGGGCCCTCTGGGGCCAACGTCCTGACTTTC; v_call: TRBV5-1; clone_size: -; d_call: TRBD1; j_call: TRBJ2-6
cdr3_aa: CASSLHRGRANEKLFF; cdr3_nt: TGTGCCAGCAGTTTACACAGGGGGCGGGCTAATGAAAAACTGTTTTTT; v_call: TRBV6-5; clone_size: -; d_call: TRBD1; j_call: TRBJ1-4
cdr3_aa: CASSVVETGADVTDTQYF; cdr3_nt: TGTGCCAGCAGCGTAGTGGAGACAGGGGCGGACGTCACAGATACGCAGTATTTT; v_call: TRBV9; clone_size: -; d_call: TRBD1; j_call: TRBJ2-3
cdr3_aa: CASSYNQAGPYEQYF; cdr3_nt: TGTGCCAGCAGTTACAACCAGGCAGGGCCCTACGAGCAGTACTTC; v_call: TRBV6-5; clone_size: few; d_call: -; j_call: TRBJ2-7
cdr3_aa: CASSRRTSGGLVTQYF; cdr3_nt: TGCGCCAGCAGCCGCCGGACTAGCGGTGGTCTGGTTACGCAGTATTTT; v_call: TRBV5-1; clone_size: -; d_call: TRBD2; j_call: TRBJ2-3
cdr3_aa: CASSKLRGRNEKLFF; cdr3_nt: TGTGCCAGCAGCAAATTGAGGGGGCGGAATGAAAAACTGTTTTTT; v_call: TRBV21-1; clone_size: -; d_call: -; j_call: TRBJ1-4
cdr3_aa: CASSQGPGTNTEAFF; cdr3_nt: TGCGCCAGCAGCCAAGGTCCGGGTACAAACACTGAAGCTTTCTTT; v_call: TRBV4-3; clone_size: -; d_call: -; j_call: TRBJ1-1
cdr3_aa: CATSDLCLGAGVYEQYF; cdr3_nt: TGTGCCACCAGTGATTTGTGTTTAGGGGCAGGGGTCTACGAGCAGTACTTC; v_call: TRBV24-1; clone_size: once; d_call: -; j_call: TRBJ2-7
cdr3_aa: CSVVTGSRTEAFF; cdr3_nt: TGCAGCGTTGTCACAGGGTCCCGGACTGAAGCTTTCTTT; v_call: TRBV29-1; clone_size: -; d_call: -; j_call: TRBJ1-1
cdr3_aa: CASSTLGREPQHF; cdr3_nt: TGTGCCAGCAGTACCCTAGGTCGGGAGCCCCAGCATTTT; v_call: TRBV6-2/TRBV6-3; clone_size: -; d_call: -; j_call: TRBJ1-5
cdr3_aa: CASSAQGNTEAFF; cdr3_nt: TGTGCCAGCAGTGCCCAGGGGAACACTGAAGCTTTCTTT; v_call: TRBV2; clone_size: -; d_call: -; j_call: TRBJ1-1
cdr3_aa: CASTPVATPYNEQFF; cdr3_nt: TGTGCCAGCACCCCGGTAGCGACACCCTACAATGAGCAGTTCTTC; v_call: TRBV5-4; clone_size: -; d_call: -; j_call: TRBJ2-1
cdr3_aa: CASSFIADSYNEQFF; cdr3_nt: TGTGCCAGCAGCTTCATAGCGGACTCCTACAATGAGCAGTTCTTC; v_call: TRBV7-2; clone_size: -; d_call: -; j_call: TRBJ2-1
cdr3_aa: CASSLAGTLYGYTF; cdr3_nt: TGTGCCAGCAGCTTAGCCGGGACTCTATATGGCTACACCTTC; v_call: TRBV7-9; clone_size: -; d_call: -; j_call: TRBJ1-2
cdr3_aa: CASSQAAGWGYTF; cdr3_nt: TGCGCCAGCAGCCAAGCGGCAGGGTGGGGCTACACCTTC; v_call: TRBV4-3; clone_size: -; d_call: -; j_call: TRBJ1-2
cdr3_aa: CASSLEHQAETQYF; cdr3_nt: TGTGCCAGCAGCTTAGAACACCAGGCAGAGACCCAGTACTTC; v_call: TRBV11-3; clone_size: once; d_call: -; j_call: TRBJ2-5
cdr3_aa: CASSYSRPTAGELFF; cdr3_nt: TGTGCCAGCAGTTACTCGAGGCCAACCGCCGGGGAGCTGTTTTTT; v_call: TRBV6-5; clone_size: -; d_call: -; j_call: TRBJ2-2
cdr3_aa: CASSPPLTGSANYGYTF; cdr3_nt: TGTGCCAGCAGTCCCCCCCTAACAGGGTCGGCTAACTATGGCTACACCTTC; v_call: TRBV7-9; clone_size: -; d_call: -; j_call: TRBJ1-2
cdr3_aa: CASSLKGAASHEQYF; cdr3_nt: TGTGCCAGCAGTCTTAAGGGAGCAGCCAGCCACGAGCAGTACTTC; v_call: TRBV6-5; clone_size: -; d_call: -; j_call: TRBJ2-7
cdr3_aa: CASSGQGGGDTQYF; cdr3_nt: TGTGCCAGCAGTGGACAGGGAGGCGGAGATACGCAGTATTTT; v_call: TRBV6-4; clone_size: -; d_call: -; j_call: TRBJ2-3
cdr3_aa: CASSRPGRYF; cdr3_nt: TGTGCCAGCAGTCGTCCAGGCCGGTACTTC; v_call: TRBV6-5; clone_size: few; d_call: -; j_call: TRBJ2-7
cdr3_aa: CASSIVGTSGGSNEQFF; cdr3_nt: TGTGCCAGTAGTATAGTAGGGACTAGCGGGGGGTCCAATGAGCAGTTCTTC; v_call: TRBV19; clone_size: once; d_call: TRBD2; j_call: TRBJ2-1
cdr3_aa: CASSSYRFTGELFF; cdr3_nt: TGTGCCAGCAGCTCTTACAGGTTCACCGGGGAGCTGTTTTTT; v_call: TRBV7-2; clone_size: once; d_call: -; j_call: TRBJ2-2
cdr3_aa: CASGRGQGQPQHF; cdr3_nt: TGTGCCAGCGGCAGGGGGCAGGGACAGCCCCAGCATTTT; v_call: TRBV6-5; clone_size: -; d_call: TRBD1; j_call: TRBJ1-5
cdr3_aa: CASSLLTEAFF; cdr3_nt: TGTGCCAGCAGCTTACTTACTGAAGCTTTCTTT; v_call: TRBV11-2; clone_size: -; d_call: -; j_call: TRBJ1-1
cdr3_aa: CASSQERGGENEQFF; cdr3_nt: TGTGCCAGCAGCCAAGAGCGAGGGGGGGAGAATGAGCAGTTCTTC; v_call: TRBV4-2; clone_size: -; d_call: -; j_call: TRBJ2-1
cdr3_aa: CASSQDPGFLTDTQYF; cdr3_nt: TGCGCCAGCAGCCAAGACCCAGGGTTCCTCACAGATACGCAGTATTTT; v_call: TRBV5-1; clone_size: -; d_call: -; j_call: TRBJ2-3
cdr3_aa: CASSIWAGELEQYF; cdr3_nt: TGTGCCAGTAGTATTTGGGCGGGAGAGCTCGAGCAGTACTTC; v_call: TRBV19; clone_size: -; d_call: TRBD2; j_call: TRBJ2-7
cdr3_aa: CASSLPRFYGYTF; cdr3_nt: TGTGCCAGCAGCTTACCCAGGTTCTATGGCTACACCTTC; v_call: TRBV7-3; clone_size: -; d_call: -; j_call: TRBJ1-2
cdr3_aa: CASSLVQPELLFF; cdr3_nt: TGTGCCAGCAGCTTAGTACAGCCTGAGTTGCTGTTTTTT; v_call: TRBV7-9; clone_size: -; d_call: -; j_call: TRBJ2-2
cdr3_aa: CASSEGVAGTGELFF; cdr3_nt: TGTGCCAGCAGTGAAGGAGTAGCTGGGACCGGGGAGCTGTTTTTT; v_call: TRBV6-1; clone_size: -; d_call: -; j_call: TRBJ2-2
cdr3_aa: CASSMGGNTEAFF; cdr3_nt: TGTGCCAGCAGTATGGGAGGTAACACTGAAGCTTTCTTT; v_call: TRBV2; clone_size: -; d_call: -; j_call: TRBJ1-1
cdr3_aa: CATSASGGDYNEQFF; cdr3_nt: TGTGCCACCAGTGCTAGCGGGGGGGACTACAATGAGCAGTTCTTC; v_call: TRBV24-1; clone_size: -; d_call: TRBD2; j_call: TRBJ2-1
cdr3_aa: CASSLIPGEQETQYF; cdr3_nt: TGCGCCAGCAGCTTAATACCGGGAGAACAAGAGACCCAGTACTTC; v_call: TRBV5-1; clone_size: -; d_call: -; j_call: TRBJ2-5
cdr3_aa: CASKDQGDNEQFF; cdr3_nt: TGCGCCAGCAAAGACCAGGGGGACAATGAGCAGTTCTTC; v_call: TRBV5-1; clone_size: -; d_call: TRBD1; j_call: TRBJ2-1